These T cell receptor beta chains were read from a single sample in a study of cytomegalovirus exposure and HLA in healthy donors. Generated by immunoSEQ multiplex PCR, the TCRdb table keeps only in-frame clones and is missing some. The table has under 200,000 clones, around 80% seen once; the top ten hold approximately 4.1%. Sequenced material: PBMCs. These receptors were obtained from a woman aged 45 to 65 in good health and CMV-seropositive. CDR3s include the opening cysteine and the closing phenylalanine or tryptophan. A D gene is named only where the DNA matches it firmly. Size is omitted from some rows. Given values are once, few, many or a class for expanded clones.

J gene | V gene | D gene | clone size | CDR3 DNA | CDR3 protein
TRBJ2-3 | TRBV7-2 | TRBD1 | . | TGTGCCAGCAGTCAAATTGCAGGGGGTAGCACAGATACGCAGTATTTT | CASSQIAGGSTDTQYF
TRBJ2-7 | TRBV4-2 | TRBD1 | . | TGTGCCAGCAGCCAAGTCCGGGCAGGGGGCTACGAGCAGTACTTC | CASSQVRAGGYEQYF
TRBJ2-5 | TRBV28 | . | . | TGTGCCAGCAGTCCAAACGGACTCGTGGAGACCCAGTACTTC | CASSPNGLVETQYF
TRBJ1-4 | TRBV15 | . | few | TGTGCCACCAGTCTCACACGGGGTTTGAATGAAAAACTGTTTTTT | CATSLTRGLNEKLFF
TRBJ2-3 | TRBV15 | TRBD2 | few | TGTGCCACCAGCAGAGGGATGGCGGGAGGCACAGATACGCAGTATTTT | CATSRGMAGGTDTQYF
TRBJ1-5 | TRBV30 | TRBD1 | . | TGTGCCTGCGGGACAGGGGGTAATCAGCCCCAGCATTTT | CACGTGGNQPQHF
TRBJ2-5 | TRBV29-1 | TRBD2 | . | TGCAGCGTTGAAAAGCAGGCGCTAGCGGGGCTCCTGAATCAAGAGACCCAGTACTTC | CSVEKQALAGLLNQETQYF
TRBJ2-1 | TRBV5-6 | TRBD1 | once | TGTGCCAGCAGTTACGGGACAGTCCTTACCACCTACAATGAGCAGTTCTTC | CASSYGTVLTTYNEQFF
TRBJ1-2 | TRBV28 | . | once | TGTGCCAGCAGTCAAGGCCGTCGGGGGGACTATGGCTACACCTTC | CASSQGRRGDYGYTF
TRBJ2-3 | TRBV5-6 | TRBD2 | . | TGCCGAAGAGGTCGGCGGGAGCCCACAGATACGCAGTATTTT | CRRGRREPTDTQYF
TRBJ2-3 | TRBV5-1 | . | . | TGCGCCAGCAGCTTGGGTCTAGCGAACAGAGATACGCAGTATTTT | CASSLGLANRDTQYF
TRBJ2-1 | TRBV11-3 | . | once | TGTGCCAGCAGCTCTGACAGGAGTGGCCCCTACAATGAGCAGTTCTTC | CASSSDRSGPYNEQFF
TRBJ2-7 | TRBV14 | . | . | TGTGCCAGCAGCCAGACGGGTATCCGCCGTCGGGAGCAGTACTTC | CASSQTGIRRREQYF
TRBJ2-3 | TRBV5-1 | TRBD1 | . | TGCGCCAGCAGCGGGGACAGGGGGACAGATACGCAGTATTTT | CASSGDRGTDTQYF
TRBJ2-1 | TRBV5-1 | . | . | TGCGCCAGCAGCTTGGCCCGTCGGGACACCCTCTACAATGAGCAGTTCTTC | CASSLARRDTLYNEQFF
TRBJ2-7 | TRBV11-2 | . | . | TGTGCCAGCAGCTTAGGTACCAGTTACGAGCAGTACTTC | CASSLGTSYEQYF
TRBJ1-2 | TRBV19 | . | . | TGTGCCAGTAGTCCCACGGACAGTAACTATGGCTACACCTTC | CASSPTDSNYGYTF
TRBJ1-2 | TRBV6-5 | TRBD1 | . | TGTGCCAGCAGTTACTCGGGACAGCACTATGGCTACACCTTC | CASSYSGQHYGYTF
TRBJ2-7 | TRBV5-4 | . | few | TGTGCCAGCAGCGAGGGGGCGGGAGGAGACGAGCAGTACTTC | CASSEGAGGDEQYF
TRBJ1-4 | TRBV5-1 | TRBD1 | . | TGCGCCAGCAGCTTGAAGGGACAGGATGAAAAACTGTTTTTT | CASSLKGQDEKLFF
TRBJ2-7 | TRBV29-1 | TRBD2 | once | TGCAGCGTTGAAGTGATAGCGGGAGTCTACGAGCAGTACTTC | CSVEVIAGVYEQYF
TRBJ2-5 | TRBV27 | TRBD1 | once | TGTGCCAGCAGTCCACGCGCGACAGGGGTAGAGACCCAGTACTTC | CASSPRATGVETQYF
TRBJ2-7 | TRBV7-8 | . | . | TGTGCCAGCAGCTTAGGTCTGGACTACCCCCCCTACGAGCAGTACTTC | CASSLGLDYPPYEQYF
TRBJ1-6 | TRBV6-4 | . | . | TGTGCCAGCAAGGAATTCTCGGGTAATTCACCCCTCCACTTT | CASKEFSGNSPLHF
TRBJ2-2 | TRBV28 | . | . | TGTGCCAGCAGTTCGCGCAGGGGAAAAGCCACCGGGGAGCTGTTTTTT | CASSSRRGKATGELFF
TRBJ1-2 | TRBV2 | TRBD1 | . | TGTGCCAGCAGAGCAGGGGGCCTTAACTATGGCTACACCTTC | CASRAGGLNYGYTF
TRBJ2-7 | TRBV6-5 | . | . | TGTGCCAGCAGACTCAACCGGGAGTCTTCCACCGAGCAGTACTTC | CASRLNRESSTEQYF
TRBJ2-1 | TRBV7-2 | . | few | TGTGCCAGCCAGATAGTACAGGGATTCGTCAATGAGCAGTTCTTC | CASQIVQGFVNEQFF
TRBJ1-2 | TRBV5-4 | . | . | TGTGCCAGCAGCTTATCCGGACAGTTCAGTGGCTACACCTTC | CASSLSGQFSGYTF
TRBJ2-1 | TRBV9 | . | . | TGTGCCAGCAGCGGAGGGAATGAGCAGTTCTTC | CASSGGNEQFF
TRBJ2-1 | TRBV5-6 | . | . | TGTGCCAGCAGCCTAATACCGGGACTCTCCTACAATGAGCAGTTCTTC | CASSLIPGLSYNEQFF
TRBJ2-7 | TRBV10-3 | . | . | TGTGCCATCAGTGAGGACTCCTACGAACAGTACTTC | CAISEDSYEQYF
TRBJ2-1 | TRBV6-4 | TRBD2 | . | TGTGCCAGCAGTCCAGCGGGACTAGCGGGAGCGGATGAGCAGTTCTTC | CASSPAGLAGADEQFF
TRBJ1-1 | TRBV19 | . | . | TGTGCCAGCCGAGACTTTGGGTACTCCATGAACACTGAAGCTTTCTTT | CASRDFGYSMNTEAFF
TRBJ1-2 | TRBV9 | . | . | TGTGCCAGCGGGGGTCAGGGGAACTATGGCTACACCTTC | CASGGQGNYGYTF
TRBJ1-1 | TRBV19 | TRBD1 | . | TGTGCCAGTAGTATAAATCGGGACAGGGGCACTGAAGCTTTCTTT | CASSINRDRGTEAFF
TRBJ2-1 | TRBV7-3 | TRBD2 | . | TGTGCCAGCAGCCTCGGACTAGCGGGGGGTAATGAGCAGTTCTTC | CASSLGLAGGNEQFF
TRBJ2-7 | TRBV5-5 | TRBD2 | few | TGTGCCAGCAGCCGCACTAGCGGGGCCTACGAGCAGTACTTC | CASSRTSGAYEQYF
TRBJ2-3 | TRBV18 | . | . | TGTGCCAGCTCGAAGGAGCTAGAGAGCACAGATACGCAGTATTTT | CASSKELESTDTQYF
TRBJ1-3 | TRBV7-9 | . | . | TGTTCCAGCAGCTTAGACGTCAGCTCTGGAAACACCATATATTTT | CSSSLDVSSGNTIYF
TRBJ2-3 | TRBV18 | . | . | TGTGCCAGCTCTCCTTCTCATGGGCCAGATACGCAGTATTTT | CASSPSHGPDTQYF
TRBJ2-1 | TRBV6-5 | TRBD2 | . | TGTGCCAGCAGTTACTCACTAGCGGGAGTTGTGTTCTTC | CASSYSLAGVVFF
TRBJ1-1 | TRBV11-1 | . | . | TGTGCCAGCAGCTTAGAACAAATGAACACTGAAGCTTTCTTT | CASSLEQMNTEAFF
TRBJ2-5 | TRBV27 | TRBD2 | . | TGTGCCAGCAGTCCCTCCACTAGCGGGGGAGAGACCCAGTACTTC | CASSPSTSGGETQYF
TRBJ1-1 | TRBV5-1 | . | . | TGCGCCAGCAGCTTGGCGCAGAAAAACACTGAAGCTTTCTTT | CASSLAQKNTEAFF
TRBJ1-1 | TRBV30 | . | . | TGTGCCTGGAGTGTAAGAGGTGTCGATGAAGCTTTCTTT | CAWSVRGVDEAFF
TRBJ1-5 | TRBV2 | . | . | TGTGCCAGCAGTGACGAGCAGGGTGCCTTTCAGCCCCAGCATTTT | CASSDEQGAFQPQHF
TRBJ1-5 | TRBV21-1 | . | . | TGTGCCAGCAGCTCCCGGACAGGGGGCCATAGCAATCAGCCCCAGCATTTT | CASSSRTGGHSNQPQHF
TRBJ2-2 | TRBV11-3 | TRBD2 | . | TGTGCCAGCAGCTTTTCCAGCGGGAGCGGTTTCACCGGGGAGCTGTTTTTT | CASSFSSGSGFTGELFF
TRBJ2-1 | TRBV15 | TRBD2 | . | TGTGCCACCAGCAGAGAAGGAGGACTAGCGGGTGCTGAGCAGTTCTTC | CATSREGGLAGAEQFF
TRBJ2-2 | TRBV12-5 | . | . | TGTGCTAGTGGCCCGGACACTTGGGCCGGGGAGCTGTTTTTT | CASGPDTWAGELFF
TRBJ2-2 | TRBV11-2 | . | . | TGTGCCAGCAGCTTAGTTAGCGTAACCGGGGAGCTGTTTTTT | CASSLVSVTGELFF
TRBJ1-1 | TRBV29-1 | . | . | TGCAGCGCTAAAGTGGGGGGGGGTACTGAAGCTTTCTTT | CSAKVGGGTEAFF
TRBJ2-7 | TRBV29-1 | TRBD1 | . | TGCAGCGTACCTGAACAGGGGAAGCAGTACTTC | CSVPEQGKQYF
TRBJ1-1 | TRBV10-3 | TRBD1 | . | TGTGCCATCAGTGATGGACAGGGTGTAGCTTTCTTT | CAISDGQGVAFF
TRBJ1-5 | TRBV5-6 | . | . | TGTGCCAGCAGCTCGGCTGGCGGGCGGCCCCAGCATTTT | CASSSAGGRPQHF
TRBJ1-1 | TRBV7-8 | . | . | TGTGCCAGCAGCTTAAATCCGCCGGACACGATTTTCTTT | CASSLNPPDTIFF
TRBJ2-6 | TRBV9 | . | . | TGTGCCAGCAGCGTAGACCCATCTGGGGCCAATGTCCTGACTTTC | CASSVDPSGANVLTF
TRBJ1-2 | TRBV16 | . | . | TGTGCCAGCGTTCTGGGCAGGGTGGATGGCTACACCTTC | CASVLGRVDGYTF